This is a list of T cell receptor beta chains from one sample in a study of CD8 T cells in ankylosing spondylitis. TCRdb re-called the 5' RACE reads with MiXCR, one entry per CDR3 protein. The data hold fewer than 350,000 distinct CDR3 sequences, with 11% observed a single time. Sequences were obtained from blood, either unsorted or a sorted T cell fraction (not recorded which). These receptors were taken from a female donor with ankylosing spondylitis or in good health (not recorded which). The CDR3 runs from the conserved cysteine through the conserved F or W. The order of the fields is V gene, D gene, clone size, J gene, CDR3 protein, CDR3 DNA. The D gene is left open where the match is weak. The size field is filled for only some rows; it gives once, few, many or a size class.

TRBV5-1	.	many	TRBJ2-2	CASSLVSRGELFF	TGCGCCAGCAGCTTGGTGAGCCGCGGGGAGCTGTTTTTT
TRBV12-3/TRBV12-4	.	once	TRBJ2-2	CASRIDRLRDTGELFF	TGTGCCAGCAGGATCGACAGACTTCGGGACACCGGGGAGCTGTTTTTT
TRBV18	.	.	TRBJ2-1	CASSPKVFIRAYLNEQFF	TGTGCCAGCTCACCAAAAGTATTTATTCGGGCCTATCTCAATGAGCAGTTCTTC
TRBV7-6	TRBD2	many	TRBJ2-1	CASSPLAGATYNEQFF	TGTGCCAGCAGCCCCCTAGCGGGAGCAACCTACAATGAGCAGTTCTTC
TRBV20-1	TRBD2	.	TRBJ2-5	CSAKWLAGETQYF	TGCAGTGCTAAGTGGCTAGCGGGGGAGACCCAGTACTTC
TRBV6-1	.	few	TRBJ1-5	CANPRTRPQHF	TGTGCCAACCCAAGGACCCGTCCCCAGCATTTT
TRBV5-1	TRBD1	many	TRBJ2-4	CASSLVGQRSAKNIQYF	TGCGCCAGCAGCTTGGTGGGACAGCGGTCAGCCAAAAACATTCAGTACTTC
TRBV25-1	.	many	TRBJ2-3	CASSPELAVGTDTQYF	TGTGCCAGCAGTCCCGAACTAGCAGTGGGTACAGATACGCAGTATTTT
TRBV7-2	.	many	TRBJ2-7	CASSPTGSYEQYF	TGTGCCAGCAGCCCGACTGGCTCCTACGAGCAGTACTTC
TRBV5-1	TRBD1	many	TRBJ2-7	CASSLGQGTNEQYF	TGCGCCAGCAGCCTAGGACAGGGTACTAACGAGCAGTACTTC
TRBV20-1	TRBD1	many	TRBJ1-1	CSALGKNRGNTEAFF	TGCAGTGCTCTAGGGAAGAACAGGGGGAACACTGAAGCTTTCTTT
TRBV20-1	.	many	TRBJ2-1	CSHRGVSYNEQFF	TGCAGTCACCGGGGCGTCTCCTACAATGAGCAGTTCTTC
TRBV3-1	.	few	TRBJ1-2	CASSAPGRFYGYTF	TGTGCCAGCAGCGCGCCGGGACGGTTCTATGGCTACACCTTC
TRBV9	TRBD2	few	TRBJ2-1	CASSPGLAGGPGDNEQFF	TGTGCCAGCAGCCCAGGACTAGCGGGAGGGCCGGGTGACAATGAGCAGTTCTTC
TRBV5-1	TRBD1	few	TRBJ2-2	CASSLASWTGRGELFF	TGCGCCAGCAGCTTGGCCAGTTGGACAGGGCGCGGGGAGCTGTTTTTT
TRBV5-1	.	many	TRBJ1-1	CASSQPSWLGPIGDTEAFF	TGCGCCAGCAGCCAACCCTCATGGTTAGGTCCGATCGGGGACACTGAAGCTTTCTTT
TRBV6-4	TRBD2	.	TRBJ2-1	CASSVTSGRRDEQFF	TGTGCCAGCAGTGTGACTAGCGGGAGGAGGGATGAGCAGTTCTTC
TRBV7-9	TRBD2	few	TRBJ2-1	CASSSIAGGSEQFF	TGTGCCAGCAGCTCTATAGCGGGAGGGTCTGAGCAGTTCTTC
TRBV7-9	.	.	TRBJ1-1	CASGPAATLRNDF	TGTGCCAGCGGACCGGCAGCGACCCTCCGCAACGATTTT
TRBV27	.	few	TRBJ2-1	CASSPPGRGGYNEQFF	TGTGCCAGCAGTCCCCCGGGTAGGGGCGGTTATAATGAGCAGTTCTTC
TRBV6-1	.	many	TRBJ2-1	CASSRTDPYNEQFF	TGTGCCAGCAGCAGAACAGACCCCTACAATGAGCAGTTCTTC
TRBV20-1	.	many	TRBJ1-5	CSARRDQPQHF	TGCAGTGCTAGACGAGATCAGCCCCAGCATTTT
TRBV28	TRBD1	few	TRBJ1-2	CASSPLDRGYGYTF	TGTGCCAGCAGTCCCCTGGACAGGGGCTATGGCTACACCTTC
TRBV6-2/TRBV6-3	.	many	TRBJ2-1	CASSYSGFNEQFF	TGTGCCAGCAGTTACTCGGGCTTCAATGAGCAGTTCTTC
TRBV20-1	.	many	TRBJ2-5	CSARDPRFQETQYF	TGCAGTGCTAGAGATCCAAGATTCCAAGAGACCCAGTACTTC
TRBV2	.	.	TRBJ1-5	CASGTLRPQHF	TGTGCCAGCGGAACTCTTCGACCCCAGCATTTT
TRBV20-1	TRBD1	few	TRBJ1-1	CSASEDRGMNTEAFF	TGCAGTGCTAGCGAGGACAGGGGGATGAACACTGAAGCTTTCTTT
TRBV7-2	.	few	TRBJ2-1	CASSSGGVAEQFF	TGTGCCAGCAGCTCCGGCGGGGTCGCTGAGCAGTTCTTC
TRBV4-2	TRBD2	many	TRBJ2-3	CASSDGLAGGGDTQYF	TGTGCCAGCAGCGATGGCCTAGCGGGAGGAGGGGATACGCAGTATTTT
TRBV18	.	.	TRBJ2-6	CASSPREGRGSGANVLTF	TGTGCCAGCTCACCACGTGAAGGTCGGGGCTCTGGGGCCAACGTCCTGACTTTC
TRBV20-1	.	many	TRBJ2-2	CSAKTGRYTGELFF	TGCAGTGCTAAGACAGGGAGGTACACCGGGGAGCTGTTTTTT
TRBV20-1	TRBD1	many	TRBJ1-2	CSARDHPRGQGWGYTF	TGCAGTGCTAGGGACCACCCCAGGGGACAGGGTTGGGGCTACACCTTC
TRBV7-9	.	many	TRBJ2-1	CASSYLGLINEQFF	TGTGCCAGCAGCTACCTTGGACTCATCAATGAGCAGTTCTTC
TRBV15	.	few	TRBJ2-5	CATSRFLDQGTQYF	TGTGCCACCAGCAGATTTTTGGATCAGGGGACCCAGTACTTC
TRBV5-1	.	many	TRBJ2-3	CASSFLVQGSTDTQYF	TGCGCCAGCAGCTTCCTAGTGCAGGGAAGCACAGATACGCAGTATTTT
TRBV4-1	TRBD2	few	TRBJ2-3	CASSQAIPGGRIADTQYF	TGCGCCAGCAGCCAGGCTATACCGGGGGGGCGCATCGCAGATACGCAGTATTTT
TRBV7-2	TRBD1	many	TRBJ2-7	CASSVTDRGFSYYEQYF	TGTGCCAGCAGCGTGACGGACAGGGGATTTTCCTACTACGAGCAGTACTTC
TRBV20-1	.	many	TRBJ2-7	CSARSPDSYEQYF	TGCAGTGCTAGGTCCCCGGATTCCTACGAGCAGTACTTC
TRBV7-2	TRBD1	.	TRBJ2-4	CASSLAQGQGNIQYF	TGTGCCAGCAGCTTGGCTCAGGGACAGGGGAACATTCAGTACTTC
TRBV20-1	TRBD1	.	TRBJ2-2	CSARLQGNVATGELFF	TGCAGTGCTAGACTACAGGGGAATGTGGCCACCGGGGAGCTGTTTTTT
TRBV5-8	.	many	TRBJ1-1	CASSLTGYVTEAFF	TGTGCCAGCAGCTTGACAGGGTATGTCACTGAAGCTTTCTTT
TRBV5-1	TRBD1	many	TRBJ1-5	CASSPGQGKENQPQHF	TGCGCCAGCAGCCCCGGACAGGGTAAGGAAAATCAGCCCCAGCATTTT
TRBV2	.	many	TRBJ1-1	CASSDRQGKGAFF	TGTGCCAGCAGTGATAGGCAGGGAAAGGGAGCTTTCTTT
TRBV20-1	TRBD2	many	TRBJ2-7	CSARPSSGRAEEQYF	TGCAGTGCTCGCCCTTCTAGCGGGAGGGCCGAGGAGCAGTACTTC
TRBV6-1	.	many	TRBJ1-6	CASREGPGRSDSPLHF	TGTGCCAGCAGAGAAGGGCCAGGCCGATCGGATTCACCCCTCCACTTT
TRBV6-2/TRBV6-3	.	.	TRBJ2-1	CASSTFSGRRGEQFF	TGTGCCAGCAGTACCTTCTCCGGGAGACGGGGTGAGCAGTTCTTC
TRBV20-1	.	.	TRBJ2-5	CSARVVSPRGTASKETQYF	TGCAGTGCTAGAGTCGTTTCCCCTCGGGGAACCGCTTCAAAAGAGACCCAGTACTTC